Listed here is a single TCR beta chain. It has no known antigen specificity. Per-base qualities were not stored, and no clone one base away is much larger. The library was generated by 5' RACE. Sequencing instrument: Illumina HiSeq 2500. A second PCR of roughly 7 to 11 cycles was performed with a sample-barcoded 5' primer and a J-beta primer mix. A unique molecular identifier was introduced onto each TCR beta cDNA molecule by a template-switch 5' adaptor carrying 12 random nucleotides. Each sample yielded at least 2.5 million CDR3-containing paired-end reads. All of the RNA was converted into first-strand cDNA using the Mint cDNA synthesis kit, with a TRBC-specific oligonucleotide serving as the primer. Following uracil-DNA glycosylase treatment, a first 18-cycle PCR with universal primers M1SS and BC2_uni_R was performed on all cDNA. On the study's bioinformatics: For normalization, 1 million high-quality reads, each with a distinct molecular identifier, were randomly selected from each sample. Reads with shared molecular identifiers were discarded instead of being binned into consensus sequences. MiTCR, run with a Q25 quality threshold and the strictest error-elimination algorithm, handled CDR3 identification, clonotype clustering and error correction. A nonparametric unseen species model with Euler transformation was used to estimate lower-bound total TCR beta diversity. TCRdb redid the processing of the public reads, applying fastp at Q25 and MiXCR, and retained in-frame beta chains. When rows share a CDR3 protein, they turn into one entry using the most common DNA and genes. These V and J calls rely on TCRdb rather than the paper's analysis. Recorded for this sample are 650,000 to 800,000 distinct CDR3 sequences; roughly 44% of them occurred a single time. Jointly, the top ten make up roughly a fifth of the sample.

Systemically healthy Caucasian individuals from Russia, approximately 39 in total and aged roughly 6 to 100 years, were included as donors. About 10 milliliters of peripheral blood were collected from each donor into EDTA-treated Vacutainer tubes. Ficoll-Paque density-gradient centrifugation was used to isolate PBMCs, with at least 6 million obtained per sample. Trizol reagent was used to extract total RNA from PBMCs, with at least 5 micrograms per sample. For every donor, flow cytometry on a PBMC aliquot measured the percentage of naive CD45RAhigh/CD27high T cells. This specimen belongs to a study of blood T cells in healthy people across ages (dated by TCRdb to 2014 to 2015). General notes on the study: In model experiments, template switching captured roughly one uniquely barcoded TCR beta cDNA molecule for every two T cells. Two additional independent replicas of 1 million unique cDNA reads from the same blood draw were analyzed for two donors (one aged 18 to 30 and one aged 80 or older). The study measured age-related changes in TCR beta repertoire diversity using deep sequencing normalized with unique cDNA molecular identifiers. Donors of different ages were randomly distributed across sequencing lanes to avoid experimental bias. Four age groups were formed from the donors: young (average about 17 years), middle-aged (around 39), aged (more than 55) and long-lived (around 80).

The junction shows trimming of 5 bases on V and 4 bases on J, plus 14 bases between the germline ends. Per the germline V gene (reference sequence), SGHAT is the CDR1 and FQDESV is the CDR2. The CDR3 covers 14 residues, taking in both the cysteine and the phenylalanine. CDR3 DNA is the only sequence kept; it has 42 bases, read in frame from the first base. Points the paper makes about the study in general: Since profiling was done on bulk unsorted PBMCs, naive and antigen-experienced compartments could not be conclusively compared. The percentage of naive T cells measured by flow cytometry correlated strongly with observed TCR beta diversity. Donor CMV infection status was unknown, potentially confounding age-related changes in expanded clonotypes. Estimates of total diversity from one million sequenced T cells were regarded as lower bounds and underestimates. As age increased, observed TCR beta diversity per million T cells dropped in a roughly linear way, and a significant reduction was already evident by age roughly 36. Compared with the aged group, more naive CD4+ T cells, fewer expanded clones and increased TCR diversity were shown by the long-lived group, suggesting age selection.

This clonotype was obtained from a man in his sixties in good health. The specimen sequenced was blood. The rearranged segments are TRBV11-1 and TRBJ2-5; the D gene could be either TRBD1 or TRBD2, each agreeing at 6 bases. The nucleotides are TGTGCCAGCAGCCCCTGGGGGGCAAGAGAGACCCAGTACTTC. This codes for CASSPWGARETQYF. The CDR3 plus the reference TRBV11-1 and TRBJ2-5 genes for the other parts give the full variable domain: EAEVAQSPRYKITEKSQAVAFWCDPISGHATLYWYRQILGQGPELLVQFQDESVVDDSQLPKDRFSAERLKGVDSTLKIQPAELGDSAMYLCASSPWGARETQYFGPGTRLLVL.